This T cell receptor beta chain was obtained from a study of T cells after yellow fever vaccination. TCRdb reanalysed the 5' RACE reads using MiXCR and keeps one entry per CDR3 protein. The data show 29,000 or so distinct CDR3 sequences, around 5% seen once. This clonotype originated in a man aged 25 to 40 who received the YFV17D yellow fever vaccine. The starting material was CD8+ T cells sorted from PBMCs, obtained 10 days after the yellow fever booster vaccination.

This chain's CDR3 is CASSRPEASGSDEQFF. CDR3 nucleotides: TGTGCCAGCAGCCGGCCAGAGGCTAGCGGGAGCGATGAGCAGTTCTTC. The chain couples TRBV4-2 to TRBJ2-1; 10 bases are shared with TRBD2. The length of the CDR3 is 16 residues. CDR1 and CDR2 (germline): LGHNA, YNFKEQ. The J segment lost 8 bases and the V segment lost 4 bases, leaving 11 bases of the junction unmatched.